This T cell receptor (beta chain) is drawn from a study of T cell clonotyping in hematopoietic cell transplantation. Here immunoSEQ multiplex PCR was the method, and the copy in TCRdb shows in-frame clones only, minus some. The sample yields more than 55,000 clones, roughly 94% seen once. Study-level points and caveats: Pathologically expanded recipient clonotypes increased progressively from day 30 to day 180 as diversity fell. Higher Inverse Simpson Index values in graft donor and pretransplant recipient predicted broader posttransplant TCR diversity. At the given depth, recipient repertoires were over 95% de novo clonotypes. Without cell sorting, CD4 versus CD8 contributions remain unresolved.

The J segment lost 7 bases and the V segment lost 0 bases, leaving 4 bases of the junction unmatched. This CDR3 is built from 14 residues. Germline assignment: CDR1 GTSNPN and CDR2 SVGIG (reference sequence). As for this clone: The antigen is unknown.

The sequenced sample consisted of peripheral blood mononuclear cells. The chain combines TRBV30 with TRBJ1-5; 9 bases are a match to TRBD1. The receptor was derived from a man in his forties or fifties in good health. Some clones in this sample may be carry-over from other donors' samples. CDR3 sequence reads: CAWSVGTGRQPQHF. Here the CDR3 DNA reads TGTGCCTGGAGTGTAGGGACAGGGCGACAGCCCCAGCATTTT. Combining the CDR3 with reference TRBV30 and TRBJ1-5 gives the whole variable domain SQTIHQWPATLVQPVGSPLSLECTVEGTSNPNLYWYRQAAGRGLQLLFYSVGIGQISSEVPQNLSASRPQDRQFILSSKKLLLSDSGFYLCAWSVGTGRQPQHFGDGTRLSIL.